This paragraph reports one T cell receptor beta chain. Data came from immunoSEQ multiplex PCR; TCRdb stores just in-frame clones and leaves some out. The sample shows around 200,000 clones, approximately 87% of them seen only once. The sample is drawn from a study of blood T cell repertoires in COVID-19. Study-level background: COVID-19 samples, acute and convalescent, were from the United States, Italy and Spain.

CDR1 and CDR2 from the germline V gene are SGHRS and YFSETQ. V shed 4 bases, J shed 5 bases, and the junction held 3 bases outside the gene matches. The CDR3 extends over 14 amino acids. The J gene is TRBJ1-4, the V gene TRBV5-1; 9 bases agree with TRBD1. The sequenced sample consisted of peripheral blood. The clonotype was recovered from a man in his 70s with active or convalescent COVID-19. In nucleotides, the CDR3 is TGCGCCAGCAGCCGACAGGGGGAAAATGAAAAACTGTTTTTT. Translating it yields CASSRQGENEKLFF.